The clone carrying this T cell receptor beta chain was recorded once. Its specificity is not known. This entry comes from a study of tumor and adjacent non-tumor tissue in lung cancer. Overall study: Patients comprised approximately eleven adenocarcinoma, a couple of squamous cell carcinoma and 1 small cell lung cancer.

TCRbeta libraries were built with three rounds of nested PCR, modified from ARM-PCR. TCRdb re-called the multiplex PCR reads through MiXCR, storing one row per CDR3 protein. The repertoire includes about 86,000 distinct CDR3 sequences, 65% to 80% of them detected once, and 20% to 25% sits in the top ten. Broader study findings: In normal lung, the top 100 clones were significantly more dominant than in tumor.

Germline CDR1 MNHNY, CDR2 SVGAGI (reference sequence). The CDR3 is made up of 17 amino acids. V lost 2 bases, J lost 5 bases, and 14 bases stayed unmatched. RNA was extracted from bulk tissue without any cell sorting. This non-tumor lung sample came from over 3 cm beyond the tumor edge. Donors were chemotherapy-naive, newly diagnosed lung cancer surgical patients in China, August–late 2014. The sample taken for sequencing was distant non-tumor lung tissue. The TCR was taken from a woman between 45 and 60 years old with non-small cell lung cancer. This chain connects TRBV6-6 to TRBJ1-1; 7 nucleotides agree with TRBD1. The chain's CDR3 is CASSYGRRSGGDTEAFF. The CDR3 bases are TGTGCCAGCAGTTACGGGCGTAGGTCAGGGGGAGATACTGAAGCTTTCTTT.